Shown below are 3 T cell receptor beta chains from a single sample sequenced in a study of T cell responses to AZD1222 COVID-19 vaccine. The protocol was immunoSEQ multiplex PCR, while the TCRdb copy is restricted to in-frame clones and leaves out a portion. The sample carries roughly 190,000 clones, approximately 90% recorded once. The specimen comprised peripheral blood, sampled on day 0 of AZD1222 vaccination. These receptors all come from an adult in good health.

The chain links TRBV5-4 to TRBJ2-6; 11 bases are shared with TRBD1. Trimming at V came to 4 bases and at J to 4 bases, leaving 10 bases not matched to a gene. This CDR3 has 18 residues. Germline V lookup: CDR1 SGHNT, CDR2 YYREEE (reference sequence). This CDR3 reads CASSPPGQGATGANVLTF. The CDR3 nucleotides are TGTGCCAGCAGCCCTCCAGGACAGGGGGCAACAGGGGCCAACGTCCTGACTTTC.

The chain recombines TRBV7-7 with TRBJ2-5; maybe TRBD1 (6 bases). The germline V gene has CDR1 SSHAT and CDR2 FNYEAQ (reference sequence). The CDR3 covers 13 residues. The V gene lost 5 bases and the J gene lost 4 bases, with 11 bases spanning the gap. DNA for the CDR3: TGTGCCAGCAGCGACCAGGGGCCAGAGACCCAGTACTTC. It encodes CASSDQGPETQYF. Full variable domain (missing parts from reference TRBV7-7 and TRBJ2-5): GAGVSQSPRYKVTKRGQDVTLRCDPISSHATLYWYQQALGQGPEFLTYFNYEAQPDKSGLPSDRFSAERPEGSISTLTIQRTEQRDSAMYRCASSDQGPETQYFGPGTRLLVL.

The rearrangement uses TRBV19 and TRBJ2-7; the D gene is possibly TRBD1 (6 bases). There are 13 residues in the CDR3. The germline V gene encodes CDR1 LNHDA and CDR2 SQIVND (reference sequence). The V end lost 4 bases, the J end lost 6 bases, and 13 bases lay between the germline ends. The CDR3 loop reads CASSTQDRPEQYF. The CDR3 DNA reads as TGTGCCAGTAGTACTCAAGACAGGCCCGAGCAGTACTTC.